The following is a TCR beta chain sequence with its context. The data derive from a study of blood T cell repertoires in COVID-19. Germline values: CDR1 MGHRA, CDR2 YSYEKL. V lost 0 bases, J lost 5 bases, and 3 bases stayed unmatched. This CDR3 region has 15 residues. Clones were read by immunoSEQ multiplex PCR, and TCRdb kept only the in-frame ones, dropping some. Of 210,000 or so clones detected, about 84% appear once; the ten largest clones hold about 7.8%. This TCR derives from a woman aged 80 or older with COVID-19, enrolled during active disease. The chain employs TRBV4-1 and TRBJ1-1; 10 positions agree with TRBD1. What was sequenced was peripheral blood. CDR3 DNA sequence: TGCGCCAGCAGCCAAGAAGCGGGACAGGGGACTGAAGCTTTCTTT. Its translation is CASSQEAGQGTEAFF.